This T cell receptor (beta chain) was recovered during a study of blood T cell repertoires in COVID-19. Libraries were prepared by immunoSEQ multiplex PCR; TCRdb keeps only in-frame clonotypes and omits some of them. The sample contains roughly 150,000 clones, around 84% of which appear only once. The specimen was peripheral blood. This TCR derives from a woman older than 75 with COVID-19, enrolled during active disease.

The CDR3 bases are TGTGCCAGCAGCCGGACACTCGGCCTTAACTATGGCTACACCTTC. Protein: CASSRTLGLNYGYTF. The chain links TRBV7-2 to TRBJ1-2, with D perhaps TRBD1 (5 bases). There are 15 residues in the CDR3. Germline V gives CDR1 SGHTA, CDR2 FQGNSA. Trimming shortened V by 5 bases and J by 1 base, and 14 bases separated the two germline ends.